The 21 T cell receptor beta chains listed next were all sequenced from one sample in a study of early T cells in non-severe SARS-CoV-2 infection. TCRdb ran MiXCR on the 5' RACE reads and lists one entry per CDR3 protein. The table includes over 35,000 distinct CDR3 sequences, approximately 5.9% detected once. Sequenced material: whole blood, taken at baseline. The receptors originated from an adult who was a healthcare worker with PCR-confirmed SARS-CoV-2 infection or an uninfected control (not recorded which).

This clonotype was observed a few times. The rearrangement uses TRBV7-9 and TRBJ2-7, with unresolved D. CDR1 SEHNR and CDR2 FQNEAQ come from the germline V gene (reference sequence). V shed 1 base and J shed 2 bases, with 9 bases lying between them. The CDR3 runs to 14 residues. This chain's CDR3 is CASSLGGPAYEQYF. CDR3 in DNA: TGTGCCAGCAGCTTAGGGGGTCCGGCCTACGAGCAGTACTTC.

The gene calls are TRBV27 and TRBJ1-5; D perhaps matches TRBD1 (5 bases). Deletions cut 3 bases from V and 7 bases from J, with 13 bases between. The germline V gene has CDR1 MNHEY and CDR2 SMNVEV (reference sequence). The CDR3 is 14 residues long. The CDR3 loop is CASSFGREDQPQHF. DNA of the CDR3: TGTGCCAGCAGTTTTGGCAGGGAGGACCAGCCCCAGCATTTT.

CDR3 residues: CASSSGTGPNQPQHF. For the CDR3, the DNA is TGTGCCAGCAGCAGCGGGACAGGCCCAAATCAGCCCCAGCATTTT. The V call is TRBV7-9, the J call TRBJ1-5, with 8 bases matching TRBD1. J lost 4 bases, V lost 5 bases, and 7 bases had no gene match. The CDR3 is made up of 15 amino acids. The germline V gene has CDR1 SEHNR and CDR2 FQNEAQ (reference sequence).

V and J are TRBV18 and TRBJ2-3; 10 bases match TRBD1. The CDR3 contains 16 residues. V shed 1 base and J 4 bases; nucleotides not matched to a gene: 5. Germline values: CDR1 KGHSH, CDR2 LQKENI. CDR3 nucleotide sequence: TGTGCCAGCTCACCACTATCGGACAGGGGGTCAGATACGCAGTATTTT. Residues: CASSPLSDRGSDTQYF.

This clonotype was detected ten times or more. This rearrangement joins TRBV9 to TRBJ2-3; D ambiguous. V was trimmed by 3 bases and J by 2 bases, leaving 16 bases between them. CDR1 is SGDLS, CDR2 YYNGEE, per germline. This CDR3 has 16 amino acids. The CDR3: CASSAYTRRATDTQYF. The CDR3, as DNA: TGTGCCAGCAGCGCTTACACAAGGAGAGCCACAGATACGCAGTATTTT.

Points on this clonotype: Since a much larger clone is just one base distant, this may be a read error. This chain joins TRBV4-3 and TRBJ2-3; 8 bases map to TRBD1. Germline CDR1 is LGHNA and CDR2 is YSLEER. The CDR3 is 15 residues long. This chain's CDR3 is CASNQGQGSTDTQYF. In DNA form, the CDR3 reads TGCGCCAGCAACCAAGGACAGGGTAGCACAGATACGCAGTATTTT.

This clonotype was recorded at least ten times. CDR3 nucleotides: TGTGCCAGCAGCTTAGGGGCAGACTATGTACAAGAGACCCAGTACTTC. It is translated as CASSLGADYVQETQYF. The chain combines TRBV11-2 with TRBJ2-5; tentative D call: TRBD2 (5 bases). Germline loops: CDR1 SGHAT, CDR2 FQNNGV. CDR3 length: 16 residues. The V gene lost 1 base and the J gene lost 2 bases, with 14 bases spanning the gap. Supplemented by reference TRBV11-2 and TRBJ2-5, the full variable domain reads EAGVAQSPRYKIIEKRQSVAFWCNPISGHATLYWYQQILGQGPKLLIQFQNNGVVDDSQLPKDRFSAERLKGVDSTLKIQPAKLEDSAVYLCASSLGADYVQETQYFGPGTRLLVL.

This clonotype was detected only a few times. The chain carries TRBV6-4 and TRBJ2-1, with TRBD1 matching over 11 bases. This CDR3 spans 17 amino acids. Germline-derived CDR1 and CDR2 are MRHNA and SNTAGT. V was clipped by 2 bases and J by 6 bases; unmatched bases: 9. This CDR3 reads CASSDRDRGLFTNEQFF. The CDR3 nucleotides read TGTGCCAGCAGTGACCGGGACAGGGGGTTGTTTACCAATGAGCAGTTCTTC.

The chain joins TRBV12-3 or TRBV12-4 to TRBJ2-1; the match to TRBD2 covers 7 bases. There are 14 residues in the CDR3. The V gene end was trimmed by 6 bases and the J gene end by 8 bases; junction bases not matched to a gene: 10. CDR3 DNA sequence: TGTGCCAGCAGCCTAGGACTAGATTTCGATGAGCAGTTCTTC. Translated: CASSLGLDFDEQFF.

In regard to this clonotype: A much larger clone lies a single base off, so this may be a read error. The genes are TRBV6-2 or TRBV6-3 and TRBJ2-3, with D possibly matching TRBD2 (6 bases). Germline CDR1 is MNHEY and CDR2 is SVGEGT. This CDR3 is built from 15 residues. The CDR3 DNA reads as TGTACCAGCAGATACTCGGGGCGGGGATCGGATACGCAGTATTTT. Protein sequence: CTSRYSGRGSDTQYF.

This clonotype was counted only a few times. The chain joins TRBV7-8 to TRBJ2-3, with D unresolved. The CDR3 loop spans 14 amino acids. V was trimmed by 6 bases and J by 3 bases, leaving 13 bases between them. In germline, CDR1 is SGHVS, CDR2 FQNEAQ. The CDR3 DNA reads TGTGCCAGCAGTCCTCTCCAACTGACAGATACGCAGTATTTT. Its protein product is CASSPLQLTDTQYF.

In its sample, this clonotype was seen many times. The V and J genes are TRBV12-3 or TRBV12-4 and TRBJ2-7; D remains unclear. Deletions cut 1 base from V and 3 bases from J, with 7 bases between. This CDR3 has 13 amino acids. The CDR3 loop reads CASSLDILYEQYF. The CDR3 DNA sequence: TGTGCCAGCAGTTTAGACATCCTCTACGAGCAGTACTTC.

This clonotype was observed a handful of times. This chain joins TRBV12-3 or TRBV12-4 and TRBJ1-6; maybe TRBD1 (6 bases). CDR3 size: 15 residues. The V end was cut by 4 bases, the J end by 8 bases, with 15 bases between. CDR3 in amino acids: CASSSQGIADSPLHF. The CDR3 DNA follows: TGTGCCAGCAGTTCACAGGGTATTGCGGATTCACCCCTCCACTTT.

This clonotype has ten or more counts. This sequence joins TRBV19 and TRBJ2-4, with 12 bases fitting TRBD2. V lost 3 bases, J lost 0 bases, and 6 bases stayed unmatched. The germline V gene has CDR1 LNHDA and CDR2 SQIVND (reference sequence). This CDR3 region has 18 residues. The CDR3 region has the DNA TGTGCCAGTAGTATCGCGACTAGCGGGGGAGTAGCCAAAAACATTCAGTACTTC. Protein sequence: CASSIATSGGVAKNIQYF.

This clonotype was detected ten times or more. The rearrangement links TRBV29-1 to TRBJ2-5; TRBD2 matches 8 bases. The CDR3 runs 13 residues. Per germline, CDR1 SQVTM and CDR2 ANQGSEA. V shed 2 bases and J 6 bases; nucleotides not matched to a gene: 5. CDR3 amino acids: CSVETGGPQTQYF. CDR3 nucleotides: TGCAGCGTTGAAACGGGGGGGCCTCAGACCCAGTACTTC.

Comments on this clonotype: The junction shows a germline mismatch at one end, possibly a read error. The V gene is TRBV28, the J gene TRBJ1-3; 7 bases are shared with TRBD1. In germline, CDR1 is MDHEN, CDR2 SYDVKM. CDR3 length equals 17 residues. CDR3 DNA sequence: TGTGCCAGCAGTTCCAAACCAGGGACAGTCTCTGGAAACGCCATATATTTT. Its translation is CASSSKPGTVSGNAIYF.

This clonotype was detected many times. CDR3 nucleotides: TGCAGTGCTAGAGATTCAGTGGGTCACTATAATTCACCCCTCCACTTT. Residues: CSARDSVGHYNSPLHF. The V and J genes are TRBV20-1 and TRBJ1-6; D uncertain. V was shortened by 0 bases and J by 3 bases, with 12 bases between the two germline ends. The V gene's germline CDR1 is DFQATT and CDR2 SNEGSKA (reference sequence). This CDR3 contains 16 residues.

This clonotype has a count of ten or more. The chain links TRBV1 to TRBJ2-1; TRBD2 was called by the table and not checked on the DNA. TRBV1 is designated a pseudogene. The CDR3 has 17 residues. The CDR3 spells CTSSQDRAGGSYNEQFF. CDR3 DNA: TGCACCAGCAGCCAAGATCGAGCGGGGGGTTCCTACAATGAGCAGTTCTTC.

This clonotype was seen only a few times. This rearrangement joins TRBV11-2 to TRBJ2-1; 7 bases align to TRBD1. Per germline, CDR1 SGHAT and CDR2 FQNNGV. There are 15 residues in the CDR3. Losses at the gene ends were 4 bases for V and 7 bases for J; bases not matched to a gene: 10. The CDR3 spells CASSSRGRGLNEQFF. In DNA form, the CDR3 reads TGTGCCAGCAGCTCCAGGGGTAGGGGGCTTAATGAGCAGTTCTTC. The variable domain in full, completed from reference TRBV11-2 and TRBJ2-1, reads EAGVAQSPRYKIIEKRQSVAFWCNPISGHATLYWYQQILGQGPKLLIQFQNNGVVDDSQLPKDRFSAERLKGVDSTLKIQPAKLEDSAVYLCASSSRGRGLNEQFFGPGTRLTVL.

This clonotype was seen many times. The V call is TRBV28, the J call TRBJ2-7, with a tentative D call TRBD1 (7 bases). Germline CDR1 reads MDHEN; CDR2 reads SYDVKM. Trimming removed 6 bases at V and 1 base at J, with 10 bases between. The CDR3 totals 13 residues. CDR3 sequence: CASSGGQSYEQYF. CDR3 sequence (DNA): TGTGCCAGCAGCGGGGGACAGTCCTACGAGCAGTACTTC.

There are a few counts of this clonotype. CDR3 protein: CLSGGTEAFF. The CDR3 DNA is TGCCTCAGCGGGGGGACTGAAGCTTTCTTT. The rearrangement links TRBV20-1 to TRBJ1-1; D possibly corresponds to TRBD1 (5 bases). The germline V gene encodes CDR1 DFQATT and CDR2 SNEGSKA (reference sequence). This CDR3 has 10 residues.